The clone carrying this T cell receptor (beta chain) showed up many times. What it binds is unknown. In the original analysis: Samples ranged from about 23,224 to 690,600 TCRs, with a median of approximately 96,000. MiXCR, run by TCRdb on the RACE reads, gives a single entry per CDR3 protein. TCRdb, not the authors, supplied the V and J calls. This table holds roughly 24,000 distinct CDR3 sequences, more than 8% found once. This entry belongs to a study of human T cells and chemical hapten exposure. At the level of the study: Application of 0.01% DPC to the upper back was done by patch test, with a reading at 6 days.

Time point specified: patch test 2, 6 weeks after DPC sensitization. Treatment of the sample: therapeutic diphenylcyclopropenone sensitization with weekly scalp DPC. The CDR3 runs 11 residues. CDR1 and CDR2 (germline): DFQATT, SNEGSKA (reference sequence). Trimming took 3 bases from V and 9 from J, leaving 11 bases between them. Study-level findings and limits: TCRs above 1 in 1000 frequency did not change with DPC sensitization.

The rearrangement joins TRBV20-1 to TRBJ1-1; D not certain. This receptor was taken from a man aged 30 to 39 with alopecia areata. Some clones in this sample may be carry-over from other donors' samples. Sequenced here: whole blood, sampled in connection with sensitization to the hapten diphenylcyclopropenone (DPC). The CDR3 sequence is CSASNEFKAFF. The CDR3 nucleotides are TGCAGTGCTAGTAACGAATTCAAAGCTTTCTTT.